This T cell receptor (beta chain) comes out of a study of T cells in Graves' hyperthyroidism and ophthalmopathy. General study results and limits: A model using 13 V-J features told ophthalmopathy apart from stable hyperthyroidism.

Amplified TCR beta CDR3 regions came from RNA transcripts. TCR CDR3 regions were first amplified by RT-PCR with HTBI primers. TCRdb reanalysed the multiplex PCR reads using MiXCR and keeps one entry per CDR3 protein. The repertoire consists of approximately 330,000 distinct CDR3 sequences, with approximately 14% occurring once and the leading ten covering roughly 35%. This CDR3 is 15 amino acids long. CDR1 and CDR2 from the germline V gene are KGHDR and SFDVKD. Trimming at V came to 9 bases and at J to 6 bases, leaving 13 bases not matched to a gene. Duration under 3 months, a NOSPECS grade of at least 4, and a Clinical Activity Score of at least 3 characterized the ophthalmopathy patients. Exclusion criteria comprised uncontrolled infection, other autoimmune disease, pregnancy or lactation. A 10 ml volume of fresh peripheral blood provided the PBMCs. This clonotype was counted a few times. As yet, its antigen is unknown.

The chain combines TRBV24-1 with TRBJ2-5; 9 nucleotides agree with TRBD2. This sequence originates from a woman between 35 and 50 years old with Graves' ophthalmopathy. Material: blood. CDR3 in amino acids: CATETAGGPTKTQYF. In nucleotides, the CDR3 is TGTGCCACCGAGACGGCGGGAGGGCCTACAAAGACCCAGTACTTC.